This T cell receptor (beta chain) was sequenced in a study of T cells in localized non-small cell lung cancer. Study-wide points: Uninvolved adjacent lung had higher T cell clonality than tumor and all other tissues. Greater T cell density in blood accompanied longer overall survival. It remains possible that heterogeneity exists, since only one tumor region was sequenced.

Points on this clone: The antigen is not known.

Germline CDR1 SGHTA, CDR2 FQGNSA. CDR3 length: 13 residues. Trimming cost V 3 bases and J 2 bases, with 7 bases left between them. The method was immunoSEQ multiplex PCR; TCRdb's version includes in-frame clones alone and lacks a portion of them. The table lists around 50,000 clones, roughly 89% of them singletons, with about 5.6% in the top ten. Sample: peripheral blood, taken before any cancer treatment. The chain joins TRBV7-2 to TRBJ1-1; D remains unclear. The origin of this receptor is a woman aged 35 to 70 with stage I lung adenocarcinoma. The CDR3 protein is CASSFRINTEAFF. The CDR3 DNA reads TGTGCCAGCAGCTTCAGGATCAACACTGAAGCTTTCTTT.